The present TCR beta chain was sequenced within a study of chemoradiotherapy in HPV16-positive cancers. Repertoires were sampled repeatedly during chemoradiotherapy. Profiling relied on immunoSEQ multiplex PCR, and the TCRdb table lists in-frame clones only, not all of them. The sample carries 950 to 1,500 clones, around 83% recorded once. This TCR came from a human donor with HPV-associated anogenital cancer. The source was tumor tissue, collected from a patient who underwent chemoradiotherapy.

The CDR3 here is CASSLVGIGALVSPLHF. In DNA, the CDR3 is TGTGCCAGCAGCTTAGTGGGTATAGGGGCTCTGGTTTCACCCCTCCACTTT. The chain combines TRBV7-9 with TRBJ1-6; possibly TRBD1 for D (5 bases). The CDR3 is made up of 17 amino acids. Germline CDR1 is SEHNR and CDR2 is FQNEAQ (reference sequence). The V end lost 1 base, the J end lost 9 bases, and 19 bases lay between the germline ends.